A single sample is the source of the 8 T cell receptor beta chains below, sequenced in a study of cytomegalovirus exposure and HLA in healthy donors. PCR used 60 Vbeta primers and 13 Jbeta primers. Measured with immunoSEQ multiplex PCR; TCRdb has only the in-frame clones, and not every one. Here the sample spans 80,000 to 95,000 clones, 65% to 80% being singletons. The sequencing input was PBMCs. These receptors came from a woman under 30 in good health and CMV-seropositive.

The chain joins TRBV29-1 to TRBJ2-1; 9 nucleotides align to TRBD2. Germline V gene lookup returns CDR1 SQVTM and CDR2 ANQGSEA. The trim removed 1 base at V and 9 bases at J, leaving 1 base unmatched. The CDR3 totals 12 residues. CDR3 coding DNA: TGCAGCGTTGAAGGCGGGAGGGGTGAGCAGTTCTTC. Protein product: CSVEGGRGEQFF.

The chain uses TRBV2 and TRBJ1-5, with 8 bases fitting TRBD1. V lost 4 bases to trimming and J lost 9 bases; unmatched junction nucleotides: 11. Germline V gene data show CDR1 as SNHLY and CDR2 as FYNNEI. This CDR3 region has 15 residues. The CDR3 sequence is CASSGTTRGRVPQHF. DNA for the CDR3: TGTGCCAGCAGTGGGACGACCAGGGGGCGCGTGCCCCAGCATTTT.

This clone was observed a single time. This rearrangement joins TRBV6-5 to TRBJ1-3, with D uncertain. With 5 bases removed from V and 0 bases from J, the gap between germline ends came to 11 bases. Germline CDR1 is MNHEY and CDR2 is SVGAGI. The CDR3 has 15 residues. The CDR3 region has the DNA TGTGCCAGCAGTCTCGGTGAAGTCTCTGGAAACACCATATATTTT. Its translation is CASSLGEVSGNTIYF.

V is TRBV6-4 and J is TRBJ2-2; 9 bases map to TRBD2. This CDR3 has 15 residues. After removal of 5 bases from V and 4 bases from J, the junction contained 5 bases not matched to a gene. CDR1 is MRHNA, CDR2 SNTAGT, per germline. Here the CDR3 reads CASSLAGAATGELFF. Written as DNA, the CDR3 is TGTGCCAGCAGTTTAGCGGGGGCTGCCACCGGGGAGCTGTTTTTT.

This clone was seen only a few times. The V and J genes are TRBV9 and TRBJ2-3; 9 nucleotides agree with TRBD2. The CDR3 loop spans 14 amino acids. Germline-derived CDR1 and CDR2 are SGDLS and YYNGEE. The J segment lost 2 bases and the V segment lost 8 bases, leaving 6 bases of the junction unmatched. DNA of the CDR3: TGTGCCAGTGCGGGGGGGGAGGCCACAGATACGCAGTATTTT. Translation: CASAGGEATDTQYF.

A single count supports this clone. The CDR3 coding sequence is TGTGCCAGTAGTAGAGTAACGACAAATATGAACACTGAAGCTTTCTTT. Translating gives CASSRVTTNMNTEAFF. J is TRBJ1-1 and V is TRBV19, with D hard to call. CDR1 and CDR2 from the germline V gene are LNHDA and SQIVND (reference sequence). V gave up 4 bases and J gave up 0 bases, with 15 bases separating them. The CDR3 spans 16 residues.

CDR3 bases: TGTGCCAGCAGCGGCCCGGCGGGGTACACTGAAGCTTTCTTT. Its protein product is CASSGPAGYTEAFF. The rearrangement links TRBV9 to TRBJ1-1; D is unresolved. CDR3 length equals 14 residues. V was trimmed by 3 bases and J by 3 bases, leaving 12 bases between them. Germline CDR1 reads SGDLS; CDR2 reads YYNGEE.

CDR3 coding DNA: TGTGCCAGCAGCCCACGGAGCGGGGGTGGGACCGGGGAGCTGTTTTTT. This codes for CASSPRSGGGTGELFF. This chain joins TRBV9 and TRBJ2-2; 8 positions match TRBD2. The CDR3 contains 16 residues. V dropped 4 bases and J dropped 5; count of bases not matched to a gene: 10. The germline CDR1 and CDR2 sequences are SGDLS and YYNGEE.